This T cell receptor (beta chain) was sequenced in a study of T cells after yellow fever vaccination. The wider study: Libraries from low-cell-number fractions were prepared with the SMART-Seq v4 Ultra Low Input RNA kit. Points from the study as a whole: A large majority of primary-vaccination clones showed up again after the booster (approximately 96% CD4, approximately 90% CD8). FACS-sorted repertoires might harbor abundant contaminating clonotypes from the bulk population.

In making TCR cDNA, 5'RACE template switching added a universal primer site and UMIs to it. Each CDR3 protein gets one entry after TCRdb re-called the 5' RACE reads with MiXCR. Of around 140,000 distinct CDR3 sequences listed, 6.6% were seen once; the top ten hold 0.55% to 0.7%. This clonotype appeared many times. The antigen is not known. The specimen comprised CD4+ T cells sorted from PBMCs, sampled 10 days after the yellow fever booster vaccination. The sequence was obtained from a man aged 30-40 years who received the YFV17D yellow fever vaccine.

CDR3: CASSPGQGAGNEQFF. The CDR3 DNA reads as TGTGCCAGCTCACCGGGCCAGGGGGCCGGCAATGAGCAGTTCTTC. The chain is built from TRBV18 and TRBJ2-1; 8 bases agree with TRBD1. With 3 bases clipped from V and 6 bases from J, the junction kept 7 bases outside the gene matches. CDR1 and CDR2 from the germline V gene are KGHSH and LQKENI. The CDR3 is made up of 15 amino acids.